These 21 T cell receptor beta chains were all obtained from the same sample, sequenced in a study of T-cell memory formation after mild COVID-19. TCRdb ran MiXCR on the 5' RACE reads and lists one entry per CDR3 protein. The table has 450,000 or so distinct CDR3 sequences, 20% to 30% seen once. Sequencing was performed on PBMCs or a T cell subset sorted from them (not recorded which). The receptors were sampled from an adult woman who had mild COVID-19 (a few samples of this study predate the infection). Cell type and time point are not known.

In its sample, this clonotype was seen a few times. The CDR3 DNA reads as TGTGCTAGTGGTTTGTACGTGGGAGGGCCCATTGAGCAGTTCTTC. It encodes CASGLYVGGPIEQFF. The rearrangement joins TRBV12-5 to TRBJ2-1, with TRBD2 matching over 7 bases. This CDR3 is 15 amino acids long. Losses at the gene ends were 2 bases for V and 9 bases for J; bases not matched to a gene: 10. Germline CDR1 reads LGHNT; CDR2 reads FRNRAP.

V and J are TRBV29-1 and TRBJ2-5; 14 bases agree with TRBD2. The trim removed 3 bases at V and 5 bases at J, leaving 14 bases unmatched. This CDR3 comprises 18 residues. Germline loops: CDR1 SQVTM, CDR2 ANQGSEA. The CDR3 sequence: CSVEGLAGEGKRWETQYF. The CDR3 coding sequence is TGCAGCGTTGAGGGACTAGCGGGAGAAGGGAAGAGGTGGGAGACCCAGTACTTC. Drawing the rest from reference TRBV29-1 and TRBJ2-5, the complete variable domain is SAVISQKPSRDICQRGTSLTIQCQVDSQVTMMFWYRQQPGQSLTLIATANQGSEATYESGFVIDKFPISRPNLTFSTLTVSNMSPEDSSIYLCSVEGLAGEGKRWETQYFGPGTRLLVL.

This clonotype was counted only a few times. The gene calls are TRBV7-6 and TRBJ1-2, with TRBD1 matching over 7 bases. This CDR3 comprises 15 residues. Germline-derived CDR1 and CDR2 are SGHVS and FNYEAQ. V dropped 5 bases and J dropped 6; count of bases not matched to a gene: 12. For the CDR3, the DNA is TGTGCCAGCAGCCCCGGGACAGTCTCCAGCGATGGCTACACCTTC. Residues: CASSPGTVSSDGYTF. The full variable domain, in which reference TRBV7-6 and TRBJ1-2 provide the parts outside the CDR3, is GAGVSQSPRYKVTKRGQDVALRCDPISGHVSLYWYRQALGQGPEFLTYFNYEAQQDKSGLPNDRFSAERPEGSISTLTIQRTEQRDSAMYRCASSPGTVSSDGYTFGSGTRLTVV.

The chain carries TRBV29-1 and TRBJ1-1; D gene unclear. From germline, CDR1 is SQVTM and CDR2 ANQGSEA. CDR3 length equals 14 residues. The germline V and J ends were trimmed by 5 bases and 1 base, with 14 bases remaining between them. DNA for the CDR3: TGCAGCGTTAAGTCGGGGTATGCGAACACTGAAGCTTTCTTT. Amino acids: CSVKSGYANTEAFF.

This clonotype was counted only a few times. The chain recombines TRBV5-4 with TRBJ1-2; 8 bases align to TRBD1. This CDR3 spans 14 amino acids. Trimming removed 5 bases from V and 3 bases from J; junction bases left unmatched: 6. The germline V gene has CDR1 SGHNT and CDR2 YYREEE (reference sequence). The CDR3 is CASRVTGDYYGYTF. CDR3 DNA sequence: TGTGCCAGCAGGGTGACAGGGGATTACTATGGCTACACCTTC.

The V call is TRBV20-1, the J call TRBJ1-2; perhaps TRBD1 as D (5 bases). The CDR3 is 12 amino acids. The V gene lost 5 bases and the J gene lost 4 bases, with 11 bases spanning the gap. CDR1 and CDR2 (germline): DFQATT, SNEGSKA (reference sequence). The CDR3 coding sequence is TGCAGTGCTGCGGGACTGCTCTATGGCTACACCTTC. Translating it yields CSAAGLLYGYTF.

The rearrangement links TRBV5-1 to TRBJ1-1, with TRBD1 identical over 7 bases. The CDR3 runs 15 residues. CDR1 is SGHRS and CDR2 is YFSETQ in the germline V gene. J was trimmed by 5 bases and V by 0 bases; bases with no gene match: 7. CDR3 bases: TGCGCCAGCAGCTTGGACAGGGGACGTAGAACTGAAGCTTTCTTT. It translates to CASSLDRGRRTEAFF.

This chain joins TRBV6-5 and TRBJ2-5; D possibly matches TRBD1 or TRBD2 (5 bases each). V lost 5 bases to trimming and J lost 3 bases, with 16 bases between them. CDR1 is MNHEY and CDR2 is SVGAGI in the germline V gene. CDR3 length: 15 amino acids. CDR3 amino acids: CASSPSRGEKETQYF. CDR3 bases: TGTGCCAGCAGTCCCAGTCGGGGCGAAAAAGAGACCCAGTACTTC.

This rearrangement joins TRBV20-1 to TRBJ2-5, with D perhaps matching TRBD1 or TRBD2 (7 bases each). Trimming shortened V by 5 bases and J by 7 bases, and 20 bases separated the two germline ends. Per the germline V gene, CDR1 is DFQATT and CDR2 is SNEGSKA (reference sequence). The CDR3 has 14 amino acids. CDR3: CSAPETGRVGTQYF. The CDR3 bases are TGCAGTGCTCCAGAGACAGGGAGGGTGGGGACCCAGTACTTC.

This clonotype has a handful of counts. V and J are TRBV5-5 and TRBJ1-1, with 8 bases identical to TRBD1. V lost 4 bases, J lost 10 bases, and 15 bases stayed unmatched. The CDR3 spans 15 residues. Germline V gene sequence: CDR1 SGHKS, CDR2 YYEKEE (reference sequence). The CDR3 sequence: CASSRLGTGGTGAFF. The CDR3 DNA is TGTGCCAGCAGCCGACTCGGGACAGGAGGGACAGGAGCTTTCTTT. The variable domain in full, with the rest retrieved from reference TRBV5-5 and TRBJ1-1, is DAGVTQSPTHLIKTRGQQVTLRCSPISGHKSVSWYQQVLGQGPQFIFQYYEKEERGRGNFPDRFSARQFPNYSSELNVNALLLGDSALYLCASSRLGTGGTGAFFGQGTRLTVV.

This clonotype was counted between two and nine times. This rearrangement joins TRBV24-1 to TRBJ2-3, with 10 bases identical to TRBD2. V dropped 1 base and J dropped 0; count of bases not matched to a gene: 6. Germline CDR1 KGHDR, CDR2 SFDVKD. CDR3 length: 18 amino acids. The CDR3 reads CATSDFGAGGGSTDTQYF. CDR3 bases: TGTGCCACCAGTGATTTCGGAGCGGGGGGGGGAAGCACAGATACGCAGTATTTT.

This clonotype has just a few counts. This chain joins TRBV27 and TRBJ2-7, with 7 bases identical to TRBD2. Germline lookup yields CDR1 MNHEY and CDR2 SMNVEV (reference sequence). The V gene end was trimmed by 6 bases and the J gene end by 5 bases; junction bases not matched to a gene: 16. The CDR3 runs 16 residues. The DNA of the CDR3 is TGTGCCAGCAGCCGAGTTAATGAGGGAGGGTCCGACGAGCAGTACTTC. Protein: CASSRVNEGGSDEQYF.

This clonotype has a handful of counts. This sequence joins TRBV6-6 and TRBJ2-4; 10 bases map to TRBD1. Germline loops: CDR1 MNHNY, CDR2 SVGAGI (reference sequence). J was trimmed by 7 bases and V by 2 bases; bases with no gene match: 8. This CDR3 has 16 residues. The CDR3 sequence: CASSYGWDRGWNIQYF. CDR3 sequence (DNA): TGTGCCAGCAGTTACGGGTGGGACAGGGGATGGAACATTCAGTACTTC.

The V and J genes are TRBV7-2 and TRBJ2-5; tentative D call: TRBD1 (5 bases). The CDR3 sequence is 15 residues long. The V gene lost 3 bases and the J gene lost 5 bases, with 16 bases spanning the gap. Germline V gene lookup returns CDR1 SGHTA and CDR2 FQGNSA. CDR3 nucleotides: TGTGCCAGCAGCTTTAGGGGATTAGGCTGGGAGACCCAGTACTTC. This sequence encodes CASSFRGLGWETQYF.

This clonotype was counted a few times. This chain joins TRBV7-8 and TRBJ2-5, with a possible D match to TRBD1 (5 bases). Germline values: CDR1 SGHVS, CDR2 FQNEAQ. V lost 0 bases to trimming and J lost 4 bases, with 12 bases between them. The CDR3 runs to 15 residues. The CDR3 nucleotides are TGTGCCAGCAGCTTAGCCCAGGGTCGGTCAGAGACCCAGTACTTC. Translating it yields CASSLAQGRSETQYF.

This clonotype was seen only once. The chain has TRBV5-6 and TRBJ1-1; D gene unclear. Germline assignment: CDR1 SGHDT and CDR2 YYEEEE. Trimming stripped 1 base from V and 4 bases from J, with 11 bases between. The CDR3 is made up of 14 amino acids. In nucleotides, the CDR3 is TGTGCCAGCAGCTTGCCGGGTTCGGGCACTGAAGCTTTCTTT. This encodes CASSLPGSGTEAFF. Together with reference TRBV5-6 and TRBJ1-1, the CDR3 gives the full variable domain: DAGVTQSPTHLIKTRGQQVTLRCSPKSGHDTVSWYQQALGQGPQFIFQYYEEEERQRGNFPDRFSGHQFPNYSSELNVNALLLGDSALYLCASSLPGSGTEAFFGQGTRLTVV.

The chain is built from TRBV7-9 and TRBJ2-1, with D perhaps matching TRBD2 (6 bases). The germline CDR1 and CDR2 sequences are SEHNR and FQNEAQ (reference sequence). Deletions cut 6 bases from V and 4 bases from J, with 10 bases between. This CDR3 contains 13 residues. The CDR3 loop is CASRRENYNEQFF. The CDR3 DNA reads as TGTGCCAGCAGACGGGAGAATTACAATGAGCAGTTCTTC. The full variable domain, its missing parts supplied by reference TRBV7-9 and TRBJ2-1, is DTGVSQNPRHKITKRGQNVTFRCDPISEHNRLYWYRQTLGQGPEFLTYFQNEAQLEKSRLLSDRFSAERPKGSFSTLEIQRTEQGDSAMYLCASRRENYNEQFFGPGTRLTVL.

The chain links TRBV6-2 or TRBV6-3 to TRBJ2-1, with 9 positions matching TRBD1. V lost 5 bases and J lost 8; bases outside the gene matches: 4. Per the germline V gene, CDR1 is MNHEY and CDR2 is SVGEGT. The length of the CDR3 is 13 residues. CDR3 nucleotide sequence: TGTGCCAGCAGTCACAGGGGGCTACATGAGCAGTTCTTC. It yields the protein CASSHRGLHEQFF.

The chain employs TRBV12-3 or TRBV12-4 and TRBJ2-7; TRBD2 aligns across 11 bases. Germline trimming cut 6 bases from V and 3 bases from J; bases unmatched to any gene: 4. The CDR3 sequence is 14 residues long. The CDR3 here is CASSALAGGYEQYF. As DNA, the CDR3 is TGTGCCAGCAGCGCCCTAGCGGGGGGCTACGAGCAGTACTTC.

This clonotype was picked up a small number of times. CDR3 residues: CASSPDLYRTDTQYF. In DNA, the CDR3 is TGTGCCAGCAGCCCCGACCTCTACCGCACAGATACGCAGTATTTT. The gene calls are TRBV5-4 and TRBJ2-3; no clear D. The germline V gene encodes CDR1 SGHNT and CDR2 YYREEE (reference sequence). This CDR3 is 15 amino acids long. V was shortened by 4 bases and J by 1 base, with 13 bases between the two germline ends.

The chain employs TRBV6-5 and TRBJ1-2, with D possibly matching TRBD1 (5 bases). The CDR3 has 17 residues. Trimming took 6 bases from V and 5 from J, leaving 25 bases between them. From germline, CDR1 is MNHEY and CDR2 SVGAGI. CDR3 amino acids: CASSRLRRGPADYGYTF. The CDR3 DNA sequence: TGTGCCAGCAGCCGGCTCCGGCGGGGCCCGGCAGATTATGGCTACACCTTC.